This entry describes one TCR beta chain. Its antigen is unidentified. The data stem from a study of CD8 T cells in Susac syndrome. Study-wide results and limits: It was acknowledged by the study that relatively few individuals were included in its TCR sequencing and HLA analysis.

The sequenced target, TCR beta, came from blood CD8+ and CD4+ T cells. Isolation of CD8+ and CD4+ T cells was performed negatively, whereas enrichment of TEMRA cells was done by FACS. Random-hexamer reverse transcription was applied to about 0.45 to 1 ug RNA. An immunoSEQ multiplex PCR generated amplified TCR beta CDR3 products spanning 54 Vbeta and 13 Jbeta. From the immunoSEQ multiplex PCR reads, TCRdb called clonotypes with MiXCR, one entry per CDR3 protein. The sample carries more than 200,000 distinct CDR3 sequences, 80% to 95% recorded once. The CDR3 is 15 residues long. Trimming cost V 3 bases and J 2 bases; bases outside gene matches: 5. Per the germline V gene, CDR1 is SGHTA and CDR2 is FQGTGA.

The sample comprised CD8+ T cells from PBMCs. The rearrangement links TRBV7-3 to TRBJ2-3, with 7 bases identical to TRBD2. The sequence was collected from a human donor with multiple sclerosis. CDR3 in amino acids: CASSFLGGNTDTQYF. CDR3 bases: TGTGCCAGCAGCTTTTTGGGGGGGAACACAGATACGCAGTATTTT.